This paragraph covers one T cell receptor (beta chain) sequence. Its antigen is not known. The data belong to a study of radiotherapy plus CTLA-4 blockade in lung cancer. The overall study: Objective responses were documented in about 20% of patients, with disease control in roughly 30%. Study outcomes and limitations: Blood saw expansion of tumor-derived TCR clones after radiotherapy plus ipilimumab.

Assay: immunoSEQ multiplex PCR; the TCRdb copy retains only in-frame clones and omits some. Found here are about 27,000 clones, around 70% of them singletons; the top ten hold roughly 4%. V was cut by 2 bases and J by 6 bases, with 12 bases left in between. From germline, CDR1 is SGDLS and CDR2 YYNGEE. The CDR3 length is 13 residues. It was focal radiation plus CTLA-4 blockade with ipilimumab that patients with chemo-refractory metastatic non-small-cell lung cancer received. The sequenced sample was peripheral blood, obtained from a patient treated with radiotherapy plus ipilimumab. The clonotype was recovered from a human donor with non-small cell lung cancer who had stable disease on radiotherapy plus ipilimumab. The chain carries TRBV9 and TRBJ2-7, with D tentatively TRBD2 (5 bases). The CDR3 here is CASSVYGETEQYF. The CDR3 DNA is TGTGCCAGCAGCGTTTACGGGGAGACCGAGCAGTACTTC.